The sequence of this TCR beta chain was determined in a study of T-cell reconstitution after alpha-beta-depleted transplantation in children. General study results and limits: The high TCRbeta diversity at day 60 in some patients came from surviving recipient T cells and thymic progenitors.

CDR3 length: 17 amino acids. The ends were cut back, 0 bases at V and 1 base at J, with 16 bases in the middle. It was with unique molecular identifiers that the TCRbeta library was prepared. Using its own MiXCR run on the PCR reads, TCRdb lists one record per CDR3 protein. The sample yields some 830,000 distinct CDR3 sequences, roughly 16% seen once. Worth noting for this clonotype: The target antigen is unknown.

The specimen comprised PBMCs, mostly from graft donor cells, sampled 360 days after TCRalphabeta/CD19-depleted stem cell transplant. The receptor comes from a male patient between 5 and 17 years old who had a stem cell transplant for acute lymphoblastic leukemia, so the T cells may come from the graft donor. The rearrangement joins TRBV12-3 or TRBV12-4 to TRBJ2-7, with D uncertain. For the CDR3, the DNA is TGTGCCAGCAGTTTAGCTGGGGTGGCGAGAGGTTCCTACGAGCAGTACTTC. The encoded protein is CASSLAGVARGSYEQYF.